The 25 T cell receptor beta chains below come from one sample, sequenced in a study of T cells in Graves' hyperthyroidism and ophthalmopathy. Authors of the study amplified TCR beta CDR3 regions from RNA transcripts. The HTBI set primed first-round TCR CDR3 RT-PCR. Each CDR3 protein is one row after TCRdb ran MiXCR on the multiplex PCR reads. The profile shows about 690,000 distinct CDR3 sequences, roughly 17% of them singletons. The sequencing input was blood. These receptors were collected from a middle-aged man with Graves' hyperthyroidism.

This clonotype was recorded a few times. The chain combines TRBV13 with TRBJ2-5; 11 positions agree with TRBD1. The germline V gene has CDR1 PRHDT and CDR2 FYEKMQ (reference sequence). V gave up 5 bases and J gave up 13 bases; unmatched junction bases: 9. This CDR3 has 13 residues. This chain's CDR3 is CASSAADRGHPYF. The CDR3 nucleotides are TGTGCCAGCAGCGCGGCGGACAGGGGGCATCCGTACTTC.

This clonotype was seen more than once but under ten times. This CDR3 reads CASSDRGYTDTQYF. The CDR3 coding sequence is TGCGCCAGCAGTGACAGAGGATACACAGATACGCAGTATTTT. This sequence joins TRBV10-2 and TRBJ2-3; D gene ambiguous. Deletions cut 3 bases from V and 2 bases from J, with 9 bases between. Germline V gene sequence: CDR1 WSHSY, CDR2 SAAADI. There are 14 residues in the CDR3.

This clonotype came up many times. The chain combines TRBV27 with TRBJ2-7, with D perhaps matching TRBD2 (5 bases). Germline values: CDR1 MNHEY, CDR2 SMNVEV (reference sequence). V lost 3 bases and J lost 6, with 15 bases in between. This CDR3 comprises 14 residues. CDR3 amino acids: CASSFSLGGPEQYF. In DNA form, the CDR3 reads TGTGCCAGCAGTTTCTCTCTTGGAGGACCCGAGCAGTACTTC.

This clonotype has a count of ten or more. The CDR3 sequence is CASSWDRGDYGYTF. CDR3 DNA sequence: TGTGCCAGCAGCTGGGACAGGGGCGACTATGGCTACACCTTC. The chain recombines TRBV11-2 with TRBJ1-2, with 10 bases identical to TRBD1. Germline trimming cut 4 bases from V and 3 bases from J; bases unmatched to any gene: 2. This CDR3 spans 14 amino acids. Germline V lookup: CDR1 SGHAT, CDR2 FQNNGV.

The chain links TRBV29-1 to TRBJ2-7, with D perhaps being TRBD1 or TRBD2 (5 bases each). The ends were cut back, 6 bases at V and 6 bases at J, with 12 bases in the middle. The germline V gene encodes CDR1 SQVTM and CDR2 ANQGSEA. CDR3 length: 11 residues. In DNA form, the CDR3 reads TGCAGCGTCCTCGGGACGGGCGAGCAGTACTTC. Protein sequence: CSVLGTGEQYF.

The table lists this clonotype with many counts. CDR3 DNA sequence: TGTGCCAGCAGTTTATCGGCGGGACTTTACAATGAGCAGTTCTTC. Its protein product is CASSLSAGLYNEQFF. The chain joins TRBV27 to TRBJ2-1; D is perhaps TRBD2 (6 bases). Germline assignment: CDR1 MNHEY and CDR2 SMNVEV (reference sequence). The CDR3 loop spans 15 amino acids. The V gene lost 0 bases and the J gene lost 4 bases, with 10 bases spanning the gap.

The V and J genes are TRBV4-1 and TRBJ2-5, with TRBD1 as a possible D gene (6 bases). In germline, CDR1 is MGHRA, CDR2 YSYEKL. The CDR3 spans 15 residues. The V end was cut by 0 bases, the J end by 5 bases, with 13 bases between. The CDR3 coding sequence is TGCGCCAGCAGCCAAGATCCAGGGGATGGGGAGACCCAGTACTTC. Protein product: CASSQDPGDGETQYF.

This clonotype was observed many times. This rearrangement joins TRBV7-2 to TRBJ1-2, with D maybe TRBD1 (6 bases). The CDR3 loop spans 15 amino acids. V lost 1 base and J lost 5, with 14 bases in between. Per the germline V gene, CDR1 is SGHTA and CDR2 is FQGNSA. Written as DNA, the CDR3 is TGTGCCAGCAGCTTAGATGGGGGGCTTGGGTATGGCTACACCTTC. Translation: CASSLDGGLGYGYTF.

The chain is built from TRBV20-1 and TRBJ2-3, with 10 bases matching TRBD2. CDR3 length equals 15 residues. The germline gives CDR1 DFQATT, CDR2 SNEGSKA (reference sequence). The ends lost 1 base at V and 6 bases at J; junction bases unmatched: 7. This CDR3 is CSARGLAGDDDTQYF. CDR3 nucleotides: TGCAGTGCTAGAGGGCTAGCGGGAGACGATGATACGCAGTATTTT.

This clonotype has more than one count but fewer than ten. The chain combines TRBV25-1 with TRBJ2-1; no clear D gene. The CDR3 covers 12 residues. The germline V gene encodes CDR1 MGHDK and CDR2 SYGVNS. Trimming pared 1 base from V and 7 bases from J, leaving 5 bases between. The CDR3 reads CASSESMNEQFF. CDR3 coding DNA: TGTGCCAGCAGTGAATCGATGAATGAGCAGTTCTTC.

The V and J genes are TRBV7-2 and TRBJ2-5, with 9 bases matching TRBD1. Trimming at V came to 8 bases and at J to 4 bases, leaving 8 bases not matched to a gene. Germline V gene lookup returns CDR1 SGHTA and CDR2 FQGNSA. The CDR3 is 14 residues long. The CDR3 sequence is CASGRTGVGETQYF. The DNA for the CDR3 is TGTGCCAGCGGCCGGACAGGGGTGGGAGAGACCCAGTACTTC.

This clonotype was seen at least ten times. This sequence joins TRBV6-2 or TRBV6-3 and TRBJ1-5; D gene uncertain. This CDR3 comprises 16 residues. The germline gives CDR1 MNHEY, CDR2 SVGEGT. The ends were cut back, 2 bases at V and 2 bases at J, with 13 bases in the middle. The DNA of the CDR3 is TGTGCCAGCAGTTACACCCCGGGGAGGGGCAATCAGCCCCAGCATTTT. This encodes CASSYTPGRGNQPQHF.

The chain is built from TRBV2 and TRBJ2-7, with D uncertain. V lost 7 bases, J lost 7 bases, and 17 bases lay in between. Germline values: CDR1 SNHLY, CDR2 FYNNEI. The CDR3 spans 13 residues. The CDR3 spells CASTEIGAGEQYF. The CDR3 DNA reads TGTGCCAGCACCGAGATAGGCGCTGGGGAGCAGTACTTC.

This clonotype was detected many times. The chain links TRBV5-1 to TRBJ2-3, with D hard to call. V was pared by 2 bases and J by 1 base, with 5 bases between. The CDR3 consists of 13 residues. Germline-derived CDR1 and CDR2 are SGHRS and YFSETQ. CDR3 protein: CASSFARTDTQYF. The CDR3 DNA is TGCGCCAGCAGCTTTGCGCGCACAGATACGCAGTATTTT.

This clonotype was counted a few times. No conserved phenylalanine or tryptophan ends this CDR3, so it is likely a read error. The chain uses TRBV28 and TRBJ2-1; weak D call: TRBD2 (5 bases). This CDR3 region has 16 residues. V gave up 7 bases and J gave up 0 bases, with 16 bases separating them. CDR1 is MDHEN, CDR2 SYDVKM, per germline. The CDR3 protein is CASNSQPGFSYNEQFL. The DNA of the CDR3 is TGTGCCAGCAACTCTCAGCCGGGATTCTCCTACAATGAGCAGTTCCTC.

This clonotype was found many times. The chain employs TRBV28 and TRBJ2-1; TRBD2 is a possible D gene (5 bases). Trimming removed 4 bases from V and 7 bases from J, with 14 bases in between. Germline-derived CDR1 and CDR2 are MDHEN and SYDVKM. The CDR3 extends over 14 amino acids. The CDR3 protein is CASSSRDRLNEQFF. CDR3 sequence (DNA): TGTGCCAGCAGTTCCCGGGATCGTCTTAATGAGCAGTTCTTC.

This clonotype occurred a few times. CDR3 coding DNA: TGCGCCAGCAGCTTGGGGTCGGGCGGAACTAATGAAAAACTGTTTTTT. It codes for CASSLGSGGTNEKLFF. The rearrangement uses TRBV5-1 and TRBJ1-4, with D unclear. Germline CDR1 and CDR2: SGHRS and YFSETQ. The CDR3 consists of 16 residues. The V gene lost 0 bases and the J gene lost 1 base, with 10 bases spanning the gap.

This clonotype was counted between two and nine times. This chain links TRBV19 with TRBJ2-1; tentative D call: TRBD1 (5 bases). Trimming removed 4 bases from V and 7 bases from J, with 11 bases in between. Germline lookup yields CDR1 LNHDA and CDR2 SQIVND (reference sequence). There are 13 residues in the CDR3. The CDR3 DNA follows: TGTGCCAGTAGTACCCAGGGTCGTAATGAGCAGTTCTTC. This sequence encodes CASSTQGRNEQFF.

This clonotype was counted many times. The genes are TRBV12-3 or TRBV12-4 and TRBJ2-1; 12 nucleotides agree with TRBD2. The V gene end was trimmed by 5 bases and the J gene end by 6 bases; junction bases not matched to a gene: 8. CDR3 length: 16 amino acids. The chain's CDR3 is CASSRLLAGGANEQFF. DNA for the CDR3: TGTGCCAGCAGTAGGCTACTAGCGGGAGGCGCCAATGAGCAGTTCTTC.

This clonotype has at least ten counts. The chain couples TRBV19 to TRBJ1-1; tentative D call: TRBD1 (6 bases). V was cut by 7 bases and J by 0 bases, with 18 bases left in between. There are 16 residues in the CDR3. Germline assignment: CDR1 LNHDA and CDR2 SQIVND (reference sequence). The CDR3 loop is CASKRPGGDMNTEAFF. The CDR3 DNA follows: TGTGCCAGTAAAAGGCCCGGTGGGGACATGAACACTGAAGCTTTCTTT.

This clonotype occurred many times. The chain recombines TRBV7-2 with TRBJ2-2; 10 positions match TRBD2. This CDR3 is built from 16 residues. Looked up from germline, CDR1 is SGHTA and CDR2 is FQGNSA. Unmatched junction bases numbered 10, after V lost 5 bases and J lost 7 bases. The CDR3 reads CASSRGSGRVIGELFF. In DNA, the CDR3 is TGTGCCAGCAGCCGGGGCAGCGGGAGGGTAATCGGGGAGCTGTTTTTT. Complete variable domain (other parts from reference TRBV7-2 and TRBJ2-2): GAGVSQSPSNKVTEKGKDVELRCDPISGHTALYWYRQSLGQGLEFLIYFQGNSAPDKSGLPSDRFSAERTGGSVSTLTIQRTQQEDSAVYLCASSRGSGRVIGELFFGEGSRLTVL.

The sample holds many counts of this clonotype. The genes are TRBV11-2 and TRBJ2-5; TRBD2 aligns across 8 bases. Trimming at V came to 4 bases and at J to 5 bases, leaving 6 bases not matched to a gene. This CDR3 is built from 14 residues. Germline values: CDR1 SGHAT, CDR2 FQNNGV. CDR3 in DNA: TGTGCCAGCAGCTCCGGGGGGGTTTTCGAGACCCAGTACTTC. It specifies CASSSGGVFETQYF.

To note about this clonotype: A much larger clonotype is one base distant, so this may be a read error. The V and J genes are TRBV7-6 and TRBJ2-1; TRBD2 is a possible D gene (6 bases). Germline CDR1 is SGHVS and CDR2 is FNYEAQ. The CDR3 runs 16 residues. Here the CDR3 DNA reads TGTGCCAGCGGCTTCCTAACGGGAGACTCCTACAATGAGCAGTTCTTC. Protein sequence: CASGFLTGDSYNEQFF.

This clonotype has more than one count but fewer than ten. The genes are TRBV11-2 and TRBJ2-5; 10 bases line up with TRBD2. CDR3 length equals 18 residues. Germline V gives CDR1 SGHAT, CDR2 FQNNGV. V lost 0 bases to trimming and J lost 5 bases; unmatched junction nucleotides: 12. CDR3 coding DNA: TGTGCCAGCAGCTTAGAAGATTCGCTAGCGGGAGAGGAGGAGACCCAGTACTTC. Amino acid sequence: CASSLEDSLAGEEETQYF.

The chain is built from TRBV7-9 and TRBJ2-1, with D perhaps TRBD1 (6 bases). V lost 10 bases and J lost 7, with 17 bases in between. There are 13 residues in the CDR3. Germline V gives CDR1 SEHNR, CDR2 FQNEAQ (reference sequence). CDR3 sequence (DNA): TGTGCCACCATGGACAGCGGTATTAATGAGCAGTTCTTC. Amino acid sequence: CATMDSGINEQFF.